This T cell receptor beta chain was identified during a study of CD8 T cells in ankylosing spondylitis. Points on this clonotype: As yet, its antigen is unknown.

Study-level results: A number of the motif variants had already been described in reactive arthritis synovial fluid and blood. A motif of eight highly homologous TCR beta variants was seen as apparently characteristic of ankylosing spondylitis blood. Peripheral blood held disease-linked clones only at relatively low frequency, and these were CD8+.

Quantitative barcoded 5'-RACE was used to prepare TCR beta libraries. One entry per CDR3 protein results from TCRdb running MiXCR on the 5' RACE reads. The table lists under 450,000 distinct CDR3 sequences, about a sixth of them singletons. V shed 5 bases, J shed 8 bases, and the junction held 7 bases outside the gene matches. The V gene's germline CDR1 is DFQATT and CDR2 SNEGSKA (reference sequence). The CDR3 runs 15 residues. Sample: blood, either unsorted or a sorted T cell fraction (not recorded which). The origin of this receptor is a male donor with ankylosing spondylitis. V usage is TRBV20-1 and J usage is TRBJ2-1; TRBD2 agrees at 15 bases. This CDR3 reads CSAQRTSGGAYEQFF. The CDR3 bases are TGCAGTGCTCAACGGACTAGCGGGGGGGCCTATGAGCAGTTCTTC.